The text below deals with one TCR beta chain. Its antigen is undetermined. The data stem from a study of T cell repertoires in cytomegalovirus infection. Study summary: Both CMV infection and a matching HLA type were indicated by public TCR beta signatures.

Each CDR3 protein is one row after TCRdb ran MiXCR on the reads. The table shows roughly 920,000 distinct CDR3 sequences, with around 30% occurring only once. Looked up from germline, CDR1 is MGHRA and CDR2 is YSYEKL. The trim removed 3 bases at V and 13 bases at J, leaving 10 bases unmatched. This CDR3 contains 13 residues. General study findings and limits: Ex vivo responses were dominated by HLA-C-restricted CMV-specific TCR beta clonotypes.

The V call is TRBV4-1, the J call TRBJ1-1, with 8 bases matching TRBD1. The sequencing used cultured CD8+ T cells from PBMCs, collected from culture after CMV antigen stimulation. The receptor's source is a human donor in good health (CMV status not recorded). Some clones in this sample may be carry-over from other donors' samples. The CDR3: CASSQVEGQGCFF. The DNA for the CDR3 is TGCGCCAGCAGCCAGGTTGAAGGACAGGGATGTTTCTTT.